Presented here are 32 T cell receptor beta chains from one specimen sequenced in a study of T cells in tuberculosis. Here immunoSEQ multiplex PCR was the method, and the copy in TCRdb shows in-frame clones only, minus some. This sample carries 25,000 to 35,000 clones, approximately 94% of them seen once, and the ten largest clones take about 7.6%. The sequenced sample consisted of PBMCs. The origin of the receptors is a donor aged 5-35 years with latent tuberculosis or without tuberculosis infection.

V usage is TRBV18 and J usage is TRBJ2-7; 7 nucleotides line up with TRBD1. Germline V gene data show CDR1 as KGHSH and CDR2 as LQKENI. This CDR3 contains 12 residues. J was trimmed by 6 bases and V by 2 bases; bases with no gene match: 1. CDR3 nucleotides: TGTGCCAGCTCACCAGACAGGGCCGAGCAGTACTTC. This encodes CASSPDRAEQYF. Full variable domain (remainder filled in from reference TRBV18 and TRBJ2-7): NAGVMQNPRHLVRRRGQEARLRCSPMKGHSHVYWYRQLPEEGLKFMVYLQKENIIDESGMPKERFSAEFPKEGPSILRIQQVVRGDSAAYFCASSPDRAEQYFGPGTRLTVT.

This chain uses TRBV11-2 with TRBJ2-1; D may be TRBD2 (7 bases). Trimming cost V 5 bases and J 4 bases, with 15 bases left between them. Germline V CDR1 and CDR2: SGHAT, FQNNGV. The CDR3 runs 15 residues. CDR3 sequence: CASSPRGARYNEQFF. Here the CDR3 DNA reads TGTGCCAGCAGCCCACGGGGGGCGCGGTACAATGAGCAGTTCTTC.

Details on this clone: The junction departs from germline at one end; a sequencing error may be responsible. The CDR3 reads CTWRGTFF. The CDR3 DNA reads TGCACCTGGCGGGGTACATTTTTT. The chain carries TRBV29-1 and TRBJ2-3; D is possibly TRBD2 (6 bases). Germline V lookup: CDR1 SQVTM, CDR2 ANQGSEA. The CDR3 is made up of 8 amino acids.

This clone showed up just once. The chain recombines TRBV5-1 with TRBJ2-7; 7 bases are a match to TRBD1. The CDR3 totals 14 residues. CDR1 is SGHRS and CDR2 is YFSETQ in the germline V gene. Germline trimming cut 4 bases from V and 10 bases from J; bases unmatched to any gene: 14. The CDR3 spells CASSPGQLPTFQYF. In DNA form, the CDR3 reads TGCGCCAGCAGCCCGGGACAGCTACCAACTTTTCAGTACTTC.

The rearrangement links TRBV11-2 to TRBJ1-5; D uncertain. The CDR3 contains 15 residues. With 4 bases removed from V and 0 bases from J, the gap between germline ends came to 10 bases. Per the germline V gene, CDR1 is SGHAT and CDR2 is FQNNGV. The DNA of the CDR3 is TGTGCCAGCAGCTCCCGACCGGGTAGCAATCAGCCCCAGCATTTT. This gives the protein CASSSRPGSNQPQHF.

On this clone: One junction end does not reproduce the germline sequence, and a read error may be involved. The V gene is TRBV6-1, the J gene TRBJ2-7, with a tentative D call TRBD1 (6 bases). CDR1 and CDR2 (germline): MNHNS, SASEGT. This CDR3 contains 14 residues. CDR3 coding DNA: TGTGCCAGCAGTGAAGGGACAGTCTCCGACGAGCAGTACTTC. It translates to CASSEGTVSDEQYF.

The chain combines TRBV11-3 with TRBJ2-1; 11 nucleotides match TRBD2. The length of the CDR3 is 16 residues. The germline gives CDR1 SGHNT, CDR2 YENEEA. J gave up 7 bases and V 5 bases, and 10 bases lay outside the gene matches. CDR3 residues: CASSRGTSGRVNEQFF. The CDR3 coding sequence is TGTGCCAGCAGCCGGGGAACTAGCGGGAGAGTTAATGAGCAGTTCTTC. Drawing the rest from reference TRBV11-3 and TRBJ2-1, the complete variable domain is EAGVVQSPRYKIIEKKQPVAFWCNPISGHNTLYWYLQNLGQGPELLIRYENEEAVDDSQLPKDRFSAERLKGVDSTLKIQPAELGDSAVYLCASSRGTSGRVNEQFFGPGTRLTVL.

CDR3 nucleotides: TGTGCCAGCAGGCCTCCAGAGCGGCCCACAGGGTACGAGCAGTACTTC. As protein: CASRPPERPTGYEQYF. The chain is built from TRBV27 and TRBJ2-7; D perhaps matches TRBD1 (6 bases). V was cut by 6 bases and J by 4 bases, with 22 bases left in between. CDR1 MNHEY and CDR2 SMNVEV come from the germline V gene (reference sequence). CDR3 length: 16 amino acids.

The V and J genes are TRBV6-1 and TRBJ1-2, with a possible D match to TRBD1 (6 bases). The CDR3 length is 13 residues. Trimming pared 4 bases from V and 5 bases from J, leaving 11 bases between. CDR1 MNHNS and CDR2 SASEGT come from the germline V gene. CDR3 nucleotides: TGTGCCAGCAGTGCTGACAGGCTGTATGGCTACACCTTC. Encoded protein: CASSADRLYGYTF.

CDR3 sequence (DNA): TGTGCCAGCAGCTCCAAGCGCATACACACAAGAGGTGAAAAACTGTTTTTT. It specifies CASSSKRIHTRGEKLFF. The rearrangement joins TRBV11-3 to TRBJ1-4; D unclear. The CDR3 covers 17 residues. The ends were cut back, 4 bases at V and 7 bases at J, with 22 bases in the middle. The germline V gene has CDR1 SGHNT and CDR2 YENEEA.

DNA for the CDR3: TGTGCCTGGAGTGTACTTGGCGGGACTGGCTACACCTTC. This translates into CAWSVLGGTGYTF. V is TRBV30 and J is TRBJ1-2; tentatively, D is TRBD1 (5 bases). Trimming stripped 0 bases from V and 7 bases from J, with 12 bases between. This CDR3 has 13 residues. Germline CDR1 and CDR2: GTSNPN and SVGIG (reference sequence).

V and J are TRBV7-2 and TRBJ1-2; a possible D gene is TRBD1 (5 bases). The CDR3 has 14 amino acids. Germline V gene data show CDR1 as SGHTA and CDR2 as FQGNSA. V lost 6 bases and J 7 bases, leaving 18 bases between the germline ends. The CDR3 nucleotides are TGTGCCAGCAGTGGGACTTCGGGAGTTGGTGGCTACACCTTC. Its protein product is CASSGTSGVGGYTF.

The chain employs TRBV9 and TRBJ1-2; a possible D gene is TRBD1 (5 bases). Germline V gene data show CDR1 as SGDLS and CDR2 as YYNGEE. With 0 bases removed from V and 0 bases from J, the gap between germline ends came to 9 bases. The CDR3 contains 15 residues. In DNA form, the CDR3 reads TGTGCCAGCAGCGTAGTAGGGGTAGCTAACTATGGCTACACCTTC. Translation gives CASSVVGVANYGYTF.

Details on this clone: One end of the junction fails to match germline, which may point to a read error. The V and J genes are TRBV7-7 and TRBJ2-5; 8 bases are shared with TRBD1. This CDR3 is 16 amino acids long. Per the germline V gene, CDR1 is SSHAT and CDR2 is FNYEAQ (reference sequence). The DNA of the CDR3 is TGTGCTAGCAGCCAACGCCGGACAGGGCGAGGGGAGACCCAGTACTTC. This translates into CASSQRRTGRGETQYF.

Here the CDR3 reads CATSSTRTGARDEQYF. The CDR3 coding sequence is TGTGCCACCAGCAGTACACGGACAGGAGCCCGCGACGAGCAGTACTTC. The chain carries TRBV15 and TRBJ2-7; 7 bases align to TRBD1. Germline trimming cut 3 bases from V and 5 bases from J; bases unmatched to any gene: 13. The CDR3 runs to 16 residues. From germline, CDR1 is LNHNV and CDR2 YYDKDF (reference sequence).

The gene calls are TRBV5-1 and TRBJ2-7; 12 nucleotides agree with TRBD1. Germline CDR1 SGHRS, CDR2 YFSETQ. The V and J ends lost 4 bases and 7 bases, in that order; junction bases with no gene match: 15. The CDR3 covers 17 residues. The chain's CDR3 is CASSGDRGRGKTSEQYF. CDR3 nucleotides: TGCGCCAGCAGCGGGGACAGGGGGCGAGGGAAGACGTCTGAGCAGTACTTC. The entire variable domain, with the rest obtained from reference TRBV5-1 and TRBJ2-7, is as follows: KAGVTQTPRYLIKTRGQQVTLSCSPISGHRSVSWYQQTPGQGLQFLFEYFSETQRNKGNFPGRFSGRQFSNSRSEMNVSTLELGDSALYLCASSGDRGRGKTSEQYFGPGTRLTVT.

The chain uses TRBV4-1 and TRBJ2-4; D perhaps matches TRBD2 (5 bases). Germline V gene data show CDR1 as MGHRA and CDR2 as YSYEKL. The CDR3 has 16 residues. The V end lost 2 bases, the J end lost 1 base, and 12 bases lay between the germline ends. CDR3 loop: CASSQPRGSAKNIQYF. The CDR3 DNA is TGCGCCAGCAGCCAACCCCGAGGGTCGGCCAAAAACATTCAGTACTTC.

The genes are TRBV11-3 and TRBJ1-1; D possibly corresponds to TRBD1 (6 bases). The CDR3 contains 19 residues. Germline lookup yields CDR1 SGHNT and CDR2 YENEEA. V dropped 0 bases and J dropped 3 bases, with 23 bases sitting between them. For the CDR3, the DNA is TGTGCCAGCAGCTTAGATCTAATCGGGGACGTCTCAGGGGACACTGAAGCTTTCTTT. It yields the protein CASSLDLIGDVSGDTEAFF.

As concerns this clone: One junction end disagrees with the germline gene, perhaps due to a read error. V usage is TRBV7-7 and J usage is TRBJ2-1; TRBD2 agrees at 10 bases. Germline CDR1 reads SSHAT; CDR2 reads FNYEAQ (reference sequence). This CDR3 is 15 amino acids long. DNA for the CDR3: TGTGCTAGCAGCTTAGGAGCGGGAGGGCCGGGTGAGCAGTTCTTC. Protein product: CASSLGAGGPGEQFF.

The genes are TRBV7-9 and TRBJ1-5, with D perhaps TRBD1 (6 bases). This CDR3 has 14 amino acids. V lost 8 bases and J lost 7, with 18 bases in between. Germline values: CDR1 SEHNR, CDR2 FQNEAQ (reference sequence). CDR3 protein: CASSPRGIGQPQHF. CDR3 nucleotides: TGTGCCAGCTCCCCTAGGGGGATAGGACAGCCCCAGCATTTT.

The chain combines TRBV5-4 with TRBJ2-7; TRBD2 agrees at 10 bases. The V gene end was trimmed by 4 bases and the J gene end by 1 base; junction bases not matched to a gene: 5. Germline V CDR1 and CDR2: SGHNT, YYREEE (reference sequence). This CDR3 contains 15 residues. The CDR3 bases are TGTGCCAGCAGCGCTAGCGGGAGTGGGTCCTACGAGCAGTACTTC. It is translated as CASSASGSGSYEQYF.

This sequence joins TRBV5-1 and TRBJ2-1; 7 bases line up with TRBD1. Unmatched junction bases numbered 5, after V lost 5 bases and J lost 3 bases. This CDR3 contains 14 residues. Germline lookup yields CDR1 SGHRS and CDR2 YFSETQ. The CDR3 sequence is CASSPGTDYNEQFF. The DNA of the CDR3 is TGCGCCAGCAGTCCGGGGACAGACTACAATGAGCAGTTCTTC.

The chain employs TRBV6-5 and TRBJ2-7, with 11 bases lining up with TRBD2. Per the germline V gene, CDR1 is MNHEY and CDR2 is SVGAGI. V shed 6 bases, J shed 3 bases, and the junction held 7 bases outside the gene matches. The CDR3 consists of 15 residues. CDR3 in amino acids: CASSRPGTSGYEQYF. In nucleotides, the CDR3 is TGTGCCAGCAGCCGACCCGGGACTAGCGGCTACGAGCAGTACTTC.

This clone was picked up one time. The chain joins TRBV27 to TRBJ2-1; D is unresolved. The CDR3 runs 13 residues. Germline values: CDR1 MNHEY, CDR2 SMNVEV (reference sequence). The ends were cut back, 0 bases at V and 5 bases at J, with 5 bases in the middle. The CDR3 DNA sequence: TGTGCCAGCAGTTTATCCCCTCACAATGAGCAGTTCTTC. Its protein is CASSLSPHNEQFF.

The gene calls are TRBV4-1 and TRBJ2-5; D perhaps matches TRBD1 (6 bases). Trimming cost V 4 bases and J 3 bases, with 21 bases left between them. The CDR3 covers 17 residues. Germline lookup yields CDR1 MGHRA and CDR2 YSYEKL. Here the CDR3 DNA reads TGCGCCAGCAGCCGACGCTTGACAGGCCCCAAGGAAGAGACCCAGTACTTC. Translated: CASSRRLTGPKEETQYF.

The chain is built from TRBV7-2 and TRBJ2-1; D not certain. Germline V gene sequence: CDR1 SGHTA, CDR2 FQGNSA. V was shortened by 2 bases and J by 0 bases, with 14 bases between the two germline ends. This CDR3 is built from 17 residues. The CDR3 DNA follows: TGTGCCAGCAGCTTATTCGCGCGACTGGGCTCCTACAATGAGCAGTTCTTC. This gives the protein CASSLFARLGSYNEQFF. The whole variable domain, remainder taken from reference TRBV7-2 and TRBJ2-1, is GAGVSQSPSNKVTEKGKDVELRCDPISGHTALYWYRQSLGQGLEFLIYFQGNSAPDKSGLPSDRFSAERTGGSVSTLTIQRTQQEDSAVYLCASSLFARLGSYNEQFFGPGTRLTVL.

This clone was counted a few times. CDR3: CASSQGNNEKLFF. In DNA, the CDR3 is TGTGCCAGCTCCCAGGGGAATAATGAAAAACTGTTTTTT. The chain is built from TRBV18 and TRBJ1-4, with D perhaps matching TRBD1 (6 bases). CDR3 size: 13 residues. CDR1 and CDR2 (germline): KGHSH, LQKENI. Trimming cost V 6 bases and J 4 bases, with 9 bases left between them.

The chain couples TRBV27 to TRBJ2-2; D remains unclear. V gave up 5 bases and J gave up 6 bases, with 7 bases separating them. There are 12 residues in the CDR3. The germline V gene encodes CDR1 MNHEY and CDR2 SMNVEV (reference sequence). Here the CDR3 reads CASSRVAGELFF. The DNA for the CDR3 is TGTGCCAGCAGTCGCGTGGCCGGGGAGCTGTTTTTT.

This clone was observed a single time. The genes are TRBV5-1 and TRBJ2-7; 8 positions agree with TRBD2. CDR1 SGHRS and CDR2 YFSETQ come from the germline V gene. The CDR3 consists of 15 residues. V was clipped by 0 bases and J by 6 bases; unmatched bases: 8. CDR3 coding DNA: TGCGCCAGCAGCTTGGTATCAGCGGGAGAAGGCGAGCAGTACTTC. This codes for CASSLVSAGEGEQYF.

The rearrangement joins TRBV6-1 to TRBJ2-3; TRBD1 is a possible D gene (6 bases). The CDR3 length is 15 residues. The ends were cut back, 1 base at V and 1 base at J, with 9 bases in the middle. Germline CDR1 and CDR2: MNHNS and SASEGT. In DNA, the CDR3 is TGTGCCAGCAGTGAAGTGGCAGGGGGCACAGATACGCAGTATTTT. Translation gives CASSEVAGGTDTQYF.

The gene calls are TRBV5-1 and TRBJ2-3; 8 bases line up with TRBD2. The CDR3 is made up of 16 amino acids. J gave up 1 base and V 2 bases, and 6 bases lay outside the gene matches. Per germline, CDR1 SGHRS and CDR2 YFSETQ. The DNA for the CDR3 is TGCGCCAGCAGCTTTCGGGGGGGAGATGGCACAGATACGCAGTATTTT. Its translation is CASSFRGGDGTDTQYF.

The rearrangement links TRBV19 to TRBJ2-6, with TRBD1 matching over 10 bases. There are 18 residues in the CDR3. Germline CDR1 is LNHDA and CDR2 is SQIVND (reference sequence). The J segment lost 4 bases and the V segment lost 7 bases, leaving 13 bases of the junction unmatched. CDR3 sequence reads: CASTSGTGVLTGANVLTF. CDR3 sequence (DNA): TGTGCCAGTACCTCCGGGACAGGGGTTCTTACAGGGGCCAACGTCCTGACTTTC.